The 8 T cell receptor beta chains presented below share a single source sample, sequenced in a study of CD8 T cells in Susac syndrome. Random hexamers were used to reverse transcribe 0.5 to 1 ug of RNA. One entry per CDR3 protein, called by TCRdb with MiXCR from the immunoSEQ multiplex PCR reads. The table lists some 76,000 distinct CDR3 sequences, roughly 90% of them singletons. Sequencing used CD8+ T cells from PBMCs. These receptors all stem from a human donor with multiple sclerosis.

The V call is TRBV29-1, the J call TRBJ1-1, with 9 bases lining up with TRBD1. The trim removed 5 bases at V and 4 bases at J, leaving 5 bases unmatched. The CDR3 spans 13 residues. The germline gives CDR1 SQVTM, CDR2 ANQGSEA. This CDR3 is CSVTTGGGTEAFF. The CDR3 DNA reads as TGCAGCGTTACGACAGGGGGAGGCACTGAAGCTTTCTTT.

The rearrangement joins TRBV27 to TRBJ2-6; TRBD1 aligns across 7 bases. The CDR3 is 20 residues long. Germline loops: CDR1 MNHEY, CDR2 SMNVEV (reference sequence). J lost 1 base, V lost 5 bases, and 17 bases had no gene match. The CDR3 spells CASSPLGQSHQKSGANVLTF. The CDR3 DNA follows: TGTGCCAGCAGTCCACTGGGACAGTCTCACCAAAAATCTGGGGCCAACGTCCTGACTTTC.

CDR3 region: CSVRTSGREGETQYF. CDR3 DNA sequence: TGCAGCGTGCGGACTAGCGGGAGAGAGGGGGAGACCCAGTACTTC. The J gene is TRBJ2-5, the V gene TRBV29-1; 13 positions match TRBD2. Germline CDR1 SQVTM, CDR2 ANQGSEA. The CDR3 is 15 amino acids. The ends lost 6 bases at V and 5 bases at J; junction bases unmatched: 9.

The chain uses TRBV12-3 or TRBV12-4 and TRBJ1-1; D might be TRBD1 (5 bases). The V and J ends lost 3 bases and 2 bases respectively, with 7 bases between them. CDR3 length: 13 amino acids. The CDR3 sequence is CASSFGQNTEAFF. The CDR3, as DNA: TGTGCCAGCAGTTTCGGACAAAACACTGAAGCTTTCTTT.

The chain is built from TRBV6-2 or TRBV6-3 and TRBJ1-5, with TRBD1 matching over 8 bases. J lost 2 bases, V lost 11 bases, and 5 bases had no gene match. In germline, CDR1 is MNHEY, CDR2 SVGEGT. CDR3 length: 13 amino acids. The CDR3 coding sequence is TGTGCCGCCAAGACAGGGGGCAATCAGCCCCAGCATTTT. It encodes CAAKTGGNQPQHF.

This CDR3 is CSAYLVEGLGETQYF. CDR3 sequence (DNA): TGCAGCGCCTATTTGGTAGAGGGCTTAGGTGAGACCCAGTACTTC. The chain recombines TRBV29-1 with TRBJ2-5; possibly TRBD2 for D (5 bases). Germline V CDR1 and CDR2: SQVTM, ANQGSEA. V lost 7 bases to trimming and J lost 5 bases, with 23 bases between them. CDR3 length equals 15 residues.

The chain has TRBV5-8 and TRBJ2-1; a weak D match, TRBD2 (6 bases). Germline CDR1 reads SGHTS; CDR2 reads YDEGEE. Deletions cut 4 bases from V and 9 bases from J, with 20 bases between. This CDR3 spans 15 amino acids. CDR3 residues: CASSAPGVVRGEQFF. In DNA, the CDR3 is TGTGCCAGCAGCGCTCCGGGGGTGGTTCGGGGTGAGCAGTTCTTC.

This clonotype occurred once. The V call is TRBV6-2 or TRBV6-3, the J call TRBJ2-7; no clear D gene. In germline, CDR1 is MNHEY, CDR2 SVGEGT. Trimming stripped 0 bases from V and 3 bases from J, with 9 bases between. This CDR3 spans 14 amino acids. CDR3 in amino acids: CASSYSNPDYEQYF. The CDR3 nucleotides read TGTGCCAGCAGTTACTCGAACCCCGACTACGAGCAGTACTTC.